The 32 T cell receptor beta chains reported below all come from one sample, sequenced in a study of shared clonotypes between healthy human individuals. The data were produced by immunoSEQ multiplex PCR, yet TCRdb's version contains in-frame clones alone and is incomplete. This sample has around 510,000 clones; approximately 95% occur once, and the top ten carry about 0.06%. The material sequenced was naive CD4+ T cells sorted from blood. Subset given: CD45RA+ positively selected. The receptors derive from a woman aged 25 to 39 in good health.

The chain couples TRBV5-5 to TRBJ1-1; possibly TRBD1 for D (5 bases). V gave up 2 bases and J gave up 3 bases, with 8 bases separating them. CDR3 length equals 13 residues. Looked up from germline, CDR1 is SGHKS and CDR2 is YYEKEE (reference sequence). The CDR3 protein is CASSFTRDTEAFF. CDR3 nucleotide sequence: TGTGCCAGCAGCTTTACCAGGGACACTGAAGCTTTCTTT.

Remarks on this clone: At the DNA level, this CDR3 is encoded by other sequences in the same sample as well. J is TRBJ2-7 and V is TRBV6-5; the D call may be TRBD1 or TRBD2 (5 bases each). Trimming stripped 5 bases from V and 1 base from J, with 9 bases between. The germline CDR1 and CDR2 sequences are MNHEY and SVGAGI. The CDR3 covers 13 residues. The CDR3 bases are TGTGCCAGCAGTCGGGACCGTTCCTACGAGCAGTACTTC. Its protein is CASSRDRSYEQYF.

The chain combines TRBV19 with TRBJ2-3, with 7 bases fitting TRBD1. Germline lookup yields CDR1 LNHDA and CDR2 SQIVND (reference sequence). This CDR3 region has 15 residues. Trimming took 4 bases from V and 6 from J; bases not matched to a gene: 10. The CDR3, as DNA: TGTGCCAGTAGTACAACAGGGGACCTCAGGGATACGCAGTATTTT. It specifies CASSTTGDLRDTQYF.

The chain recombines TRBV5-1 with TRBJ2-1, with unresolved D. CDR3 size: 18 residues. V lost 0 bases and J lost 0, with 16 bases in between. Per the germline V gene, CDR1 is SGHRS and CDR2 is YFSETQ. The CDR3 reads CASSLAWGSYSSYNEQFF. The CDR3 DNA reads as TGCGCCAGCAGCTTGGCCTGGGGTAGTTATTCCTCCTACAATGAGCAGTTCTTC.

This chain uses TRBV7-9 with TRBJ2-2; D ambiguous. This CDR3 has 15 amino acids. The V and J ends lost 2 bases and 6 bases respectively, with 13 bases between them. Germline V gene lookup returns CDR1 SEHNR and CDR2 FQNEAQ (reference sequence). CDR3 sequence: CASSLIGGSPGELFF. The DNA for the CDR3 is TGTGCCAGCAGCTTAATCGGTGGTTCTCCCGGGGAGCTGTTTTTT.

The rearrangement links TRBV5-6 to TRBJ2-7, with unresolved D. The CDR3 runs to 12 residues. Per germline, CDR1 SGHDT and CDR2 YYEEEE. V was pared by 0 bases and J by 3 bases, with 4 bases between. This CDR3 is CASSLGLYEQYF. CDR3 bases: TGTGCCAGCAGCTTGGGACTCTACGAGCAGTACTTC.

The chain links TRBV7-3 to TRBJ1-1, with TRBD1 matching 7 bases. V lost 4 bases, J lost 3 bases, and 5 bases stayed unmatched. From germline, CDR1 is SGHTA and CDR2 FQGTGA. This CDR3 contains 14 residues. The CDR3 sequence is CASSSSGTDTEAFF. The CDR3 DNA reads as TGTGCCAGCAGCTCATCCGGGACAGACACTGAAGCTTTCTTT.

The V call is TRBV7-3, the J call TRBJ2-1; 10 bases match TRBD2. This CDR3 is built from 16 residues. After removal of 2 bases from V and 10 bases from J, the junction contained 11 bases not matched to a gene. The germline V gene has CDR1 SGHTA and CDR2 FQGTGA. CDR3 loop: CASSLAGTSALEEQFF. The CDR3 DNA is TGTGCCAGCAGCTTAGCCGGGACTAGCGCCCTCGAGGAGCAGTTCTTC. The whole variable domain, remainder taken from reference TRBV7-3 and TRBJ2-1, is GAGVSQTPSNKVTEKGKYVELRCDPISGHTALYWYRQSLGQGPEFLIYFQGTGAADDSGLPNDRFFAVRPEGSVSTLKIQRTERGDSAVYLCASSLAGTSALEEQFFGPGTRLTVL.

The J gene is TRBJ2-7, the V gene TRBV5-1, with D possibly called TRBD1 or TRBD2 (5 bases each). Germline values: CDR1 SGHRS, CDR2 YFSETQ. There are 14 residues in the CDR3. Trimming took 4 bases from V and 2 from J, leaving 13 bases between them. The CDR3, as DNA: TGCGCCAGCAGCGAGGGGACGTTTACCTACGAGCAGTACTTC. Protein sequence: CASSEGTFTYEQYF.

The J gene is TRBJ2-7, the V gene TRBV18; D may be TRBD1 (6 bases). The CDR3 is 15 amino acids. V lost 1 base to trimming and J lost 0 bases, with 10 bases between them. Germline V lookup: CDR1 KGHSH, CDR2 LQKENI. Here the CDR3 reads CASSPRDTDSYEQYF. CDR3 DNA sequence: TGTGCCAGCTCACCACGGGACACCGACTCCTACGAGCAGTACTTC. The full variable domain, its missing parts supplied by reference TRBV18 and TRBJ2-7, is NAGVMQNPRHLVRRRGQEARLRCSPMKGHSHVYWYRQLPEEGLKFMVYLQKENIIDESGMPKERFSAEFPKEGPSILRIQQVVRGDSAAYFCASSPRDTDSYEQYFGPGTRLTVT.

V is TRBV29-1 and J is TRBJ1-1; TRBD1 aligns across 7 bases. The germline V gene encodes CDR1 SQVTM and CDR2 ANQGSEA. The CDR3 consists of 12 residues. Losses at the gene ends were 5 bases for V and 10 bases for J; bases not matched to a gene: 10. In nucleotides, the CDR3 is TGCAGCGTTTACGTTCCGGGACAGCGAGCTTTCTTT. Protein: CSVYVPGQRAFF.

This chain links TRBV6-5 with TRBJ1-1, with a possible D match to TRBD1 (5 bases). Trimming cost V 0 bases and J 0 bases, with 11 bases left between them. This CDR3 spans 16 amino acids. Germline loops: CDR1 MNHEY, CDR2 SVGAGI. The CDR3 spells CASSYSKGEVNTEAFF. The CDR3 DNA follows: TGTGCCAGCAGTTACTCGAAAGGGGAGGTGAACACTGAAGCTTTCTTT.

The chain has TRBV30 and TRBJ1-5, with 12 bases that match TRBD1. This CDR3 comprises 15 residues. J was trimmed by 7 bases and V by 5 bases; bases with no gene match: 9. From germline, CDR1 is GTSNPN and CDR2 SVGIG (reference sequence). The chain's CDR3 is CAWGAGTGGAQPQHF. CDR3 sequence (DNA): TGTGCCTGGGGTGCCGGGACAGGGGGCGCCCAGCCCCAGCATTTT.

The rearrangement joins TRBV29-1 to TRBJ2-2; maybe TRBD2 (6 bases). V was pared by 4 bases and J by 4 bases, with 13 bases between. The CDR3 spans 14 residues. CDR1 and CDR2 (germline): SQVTM, ANQGSEA. CDR3 protein: CSVVTGRGTGELFF. CDR3 in DNA: TGCAGCGTTGTGACGGGGCGGGGCACCGGGGAGCTGTTTTTT.

The chain uses TRBV5-4 and TRBJ2-5; D assignment may be TRBD1 or TRBD2 (5 bases each). The assigned J gene may be wrong: the sequence end matches TRBJ2-7 better. CDR1 SGHNT and CDR2 YYREEE come from the germline V gene (reference sequence). The CDR3 has 15 amino acids. The CDR3 DNA reads TGTGCCAGCAGCCCAGGGCCCCGAGGGACCTACGAGCAGTACTTC. This codes for CASSPGPRGTYEQYF.

This chain connects TRBV6-5 to TRBJ2-7; D is possibly TRBD1 or TRBD2 (5 bases each). There are 14 residues in the CDR3. The V end was cut by 2 bases, the J end by 2 bases, with 10 bases between. CDR1 is MNHEY, CDR2 SVGAGI, per germline. CDR3: CASSYRDRPYEQYF. For the CDR3, the DNA is TGTGCCAGCAGTTACCGGGACCGACCCTACGAGCAGTACTTC.

The chain recombines TRBV6-5 with TRBJ2-3; perhaps TRBD1 as D (6 bases). Trimming cost V 5 bases and J 6 bases, with 6 bases left between them. CDR3 size: 11 residues. The germline V gene has CDR1 MNHEY and CDR2 SVGAGI. The chain's CDR3 is CASSQGDTQYF. CDR3 DNA sequence: TGTGCCAGCAGTCAGGGGGATACGCAGTATTTT.

The rearrangement links TRBV29-1 to TRBJ2-5; 11 bases are shared with TRBD2. With 5 bases clipped from V and 5 bases from J, the junction kept 4 bases outside the gene matches. The CDR3 sequence is 13 residues long. From germline, CDR1 is SQVTM and CDR2 ANQGSEA. In nucleotides, the CDR3 is TGCAGCGTTCTAGCGGGAGGCGAGGAGACCCAGTACTTC. Protein: CSVLAGGEETQYF.

V and J are TRBV19 and TRBJ1-1; no clear D gene. V was trimmed by 3 bases and J by 4 bases, leaving 15 bases between them. This CDR3 region has 15 residues. Germline CDR1 LNHDA, CDR2 SQIVND (reference sequence). The CDR3: CASSIPGVDSTEAFF. CDR3 nucleotide sequence: TGTGCCAGTAGTATCCCCGGGGTGGATAGCACTGAAGCTTTCTTT. Full variable domain (remainder filled in from reference TRBV19 and TRBJ1-1): DGGITQSPKYLFRKEGQNVTLSCEQNLNHDAMYWYRQDPGQGLRLIYYSQIVNDFQKGDIAEGYSVSREKKESFPLTVTSAQKNPTAFYLCASSIPGVDSTEAFFGQGTRLTVV.

This chain links TRBV28 with TRBJ2-7, with 7 bases matching TRBD1. The germline CDR1 and CDR2 sequences are MDHEN and SYDVKM. V was pared by 6 bases and J by 3 bases, with 11 bases of the junction left unmatched. The CDR3 totals 15 residues. The CDR3 reads CASSRPDRRYYEQYF. The CDR3 nucleotides read TGTGCCAGCAGCCGTCCGGACAGGCGATACTACGAGCAGTACTTC.

V and J are TRBV28 and TRBJ1-3; no reliable D call. The CDR3 contains 15 residues. Per germline, CDR1 MDHEN and CDR2 SYDVKM. Trimming took off 9 bases at V and 4 bases at J, with 19 bases between the two ends. The CDR3 loop reads CARFAATPNGNTIYF. The CDR3, as DNA: TGTGCCAGATTCGCCGCGACTCCGAACGGAAACACCATATATTTT. Looking up the rest from reference TRBV28 and TRBJ1-3 gives the full variable domain: DVKVTQSSRYLVKRTGEKVFLECVQDMDHENMFWYRQDPGLGLRLIYFSYDVKMKEKGDIPEGYSVSREKKERFSLILESASTNQTSMYLCARFAATPNGNTIYFGEGSWLTVV.

The chain links TRBV7-3 to TRBJ2-2; 8 nucleotides agree with TRBD1. Germline values: CDR1 SGHTA, CDR2 FQGTGA. V dropped 5 bases and J dropped 3; count of bases not matched to a gene: 5. The CDR3 length is 15 residues. Here the CDR3 DNA reads TGTGCCAGCAGCGCCCAGGGGGCGGACACCGGGGAGCTGTTTTTT. Its translation is CASSAQGADTGELFF.

The chain uses TRBV5-1 and TRBJ2-2; TRBD2 aligns across 8 bases. The CDR3 runs 15 residues. Germline V gene sequence: CDR1 SGHRS, CDR2 YFSETQ. The V gene end was trimmed by 0 bases and the J gene end by 4 bases; junction bases not matched to a gene: 2. CDR3 sequence reads: CASSLAGGSTGELFF. DNA for the CDR3: TGCGCCAGCAGCTTGGCGGGAGGGTCCACCGGGGAGCTGTTTTTT.

The table lists this clone with a count of one. Other DNA variants within this sample encode the same CDR3. This chain joins TRBV7-9 and TRBJ1-4, with unresolved D. CDR1 and CDR2 (germline): SEHNR, FQNEAQ (reference sequence). The CDR3 totals 14 residues. V was shortened by 0 bases and J by 4 bases, with 6 bases between the two germline ends. In DNA form, the CDR3 reads TGTGCCAGCAGCTTAGCCGGGGTTAATGAAAAACTGTTTTTT. Amino acid sequence: CASSLAGVNEKLFF.

The rearrangement uses TRBV11-2 and TRBJ2-7, with 12 bases fitting TRBD2. Germline V gene data show CDR1 as SGHAT and CDR2 as FQNNGV. Losses at the gene ends were 5 bases for V and 3 bases for J; bases not matched to a gene: 5. This CDR3 spans 15 amino acids. In nucleotides, the CDR3 is TGTGCCAGCAGCGGGGGACTAGCGGGCCACTACGAGCAGTACTTC. Translated: CASSGGLAGHYEQYF.

V and J are TRBV11-2 and TRBJ1-1, with a tentative D call TRBD1 (6 bases). Looked up from germline, CDR1 is SGHAT and CDR2 is FQNNGV. CDR3 size: 14 residues. V lost 5 bases and J lost 3, with 13 bases in between. Written as DNA, the CDR3 is TGTGCCAGCAGCCGAAGTGGGACACACACTGAAGCTTTCTTT. It specifies CASSRSGTHTEAFF.

The chain links TRBV6-1 to TRBJ1-2, with D possibly being TRBD1 (5 bases). Germline loops: CDR1 MNHNS, CDR2 SASEGT. CDR3 length equals 15 residues. V lost 2 bases to trimming and J lost 3 bases, with 13 bases between them. This CDR3 is CASSELRGRHYGYTF. The CDR3, as DNA: TGTGCCAGCAGTGAACTTCGGGGCAGACACTATGGCTACACCTTC.

The V and J genes are TRBV11-2 and TRBJ2-3; D uncertain. V gave up 2 bases and J gave up 6 bases, with 3 bases separating them. CDR1 and CDR2 (germline): SGHAT, FQNNGV. This CDR3 has 11 residues. For the CDR3, the DNA is TGTGCCAGCAGCTTATTTGATACGCAGTATTTT. Protein sequence: CASSLFDTQYF.

This sequence joins TRBV5-1 and TRBJ2-6; D possibly uses TRBD1 or TRBD2 (5 bases each). V lost 5 bases and J lost 0, with 9 bases in between. There are 15 residues in the CDR3. Germline V gene lookup returns CDR1 SGHRS and CDR2 YFSETQ. The CDR3, as DNA: TGCGCCAGCAGGGGGACCACCTCTGGGGCCAACGTCCTGACTTTC. Amino acid sequence: CASRGTTSGANVLTF.

V usage is TRBV6-5 and J usage is TRBJ1-2; tentatively, D is TRBD1 (6 bases). CDR3 size: 14 residues. Per the germline V gene, CDR1 is MNHEY and CDR2 is SVGAGI. Trimming removed 5 bases from V and 6 bases from J, with 16 bases in between. DNA for the CDR3: TGTGCCAGCAGTCCCCAGCAGCCAGGGGATGGCTACACCTTC. This codes for CASSPQQPGDGYTF.

The chain uses TRBV11-2 and TRBJ1-1; no clear D. The germline V and J ends were trimmed by 5 bases and 0 bases, with 10 bases remaining between them. The CDR3 is made up of 14 amino acids. Per germline, CDR1 SGHAT and CDR2 FQNNGV. The CDR3 DNA reads TGTGCCAGCAGCCCCCGAGGGCTGAACACTGAAGCTTTCTTT. This encodes CASSPRGLNTEAFF.

J is TRBJ2-7 and V is TRBV29-1, with 10 bases aligning to TRBD2. CDR3 length: 13 residues. Trimming cost V 5 bases and J 1 base; bases outside gene matches: 2. Germline V gives CDR1 SQVTM, CDR2 ANQGSEA. This CDR3 is CSVPGLASYEQYF. CDR3 DNA sequence: TGCAGCGTTCCGGGACTAGCGTCCTACGAGCAGTACTTC.